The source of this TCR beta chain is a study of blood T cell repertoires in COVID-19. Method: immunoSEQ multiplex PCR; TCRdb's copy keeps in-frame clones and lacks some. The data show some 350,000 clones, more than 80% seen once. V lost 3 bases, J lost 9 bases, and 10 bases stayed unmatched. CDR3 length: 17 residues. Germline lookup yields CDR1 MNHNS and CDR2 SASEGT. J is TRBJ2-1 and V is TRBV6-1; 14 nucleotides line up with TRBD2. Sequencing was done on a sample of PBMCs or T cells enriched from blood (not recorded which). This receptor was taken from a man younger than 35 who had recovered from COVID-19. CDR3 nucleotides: TGTGCCAGCAGTGAGGGGACTAGCGGGAGAGGCGTGAGTGAGCAGTTCTTC. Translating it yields CASSEGTSGRGVSEQFF.